This TCR beta chain was obtained from a study of blood T cell repertoires in COVID-19. Across the study: COVID-19 samples collected from the United States, Italy and Spain covered acute and convalescent phases.

The V gene's germline CDR1 is SGHRS and CDR2 YFSETQ. V lost 4 bases and J lost 3, with 8 bases in between. The CDR3 covers 12 residues. Here immunoSEQ multiplex PCR was the method, and the copy in TCRdb shows in-frame clones only, minus some. Of approximately 230,000 clones listed, over 75% are singletons. The V gene is TRBV5-1, the J gene TRBJ2-7; maybe TRBD2 (5 bases). Sequences were obtained from PBMCs or T cells enriched from blood (not recorded which). This receptor was obtained from a man aged 18 to 29 who had recovered from COVID-19. CDR3: CASSTLGYEQYF. The CDR3 coding sequence is TGCGCCAGCAGCACACTAGGCTACGAGCAGTACTTC.